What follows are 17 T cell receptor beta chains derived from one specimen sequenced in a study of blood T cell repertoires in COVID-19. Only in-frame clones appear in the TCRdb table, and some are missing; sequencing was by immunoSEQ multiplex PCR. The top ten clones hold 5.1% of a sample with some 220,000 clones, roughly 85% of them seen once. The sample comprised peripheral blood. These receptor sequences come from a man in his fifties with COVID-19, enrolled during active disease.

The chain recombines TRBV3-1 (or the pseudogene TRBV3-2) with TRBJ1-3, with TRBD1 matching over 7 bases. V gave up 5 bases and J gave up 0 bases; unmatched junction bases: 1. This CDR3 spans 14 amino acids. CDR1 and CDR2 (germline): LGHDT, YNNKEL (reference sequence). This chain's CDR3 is CASSRGHSGNTIYF. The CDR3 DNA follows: TGTGCCAGCAGCAGGGGGCACTCTGGAAACACCATATATTTT.

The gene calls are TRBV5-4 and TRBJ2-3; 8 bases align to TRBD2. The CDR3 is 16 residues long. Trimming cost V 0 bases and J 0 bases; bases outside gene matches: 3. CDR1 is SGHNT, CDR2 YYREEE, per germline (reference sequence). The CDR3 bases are TGTGCCAGCAGCTTGGGTAGCGGGGCGAGCACAGATACGCAGTATTTT. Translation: CASSLGSGASTDTQYF.

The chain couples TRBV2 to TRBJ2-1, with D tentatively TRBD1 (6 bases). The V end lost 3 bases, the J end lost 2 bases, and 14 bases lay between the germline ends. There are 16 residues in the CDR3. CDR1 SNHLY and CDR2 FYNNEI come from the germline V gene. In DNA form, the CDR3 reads TGTGCCAGCAGTGATTTCTTAGGACAGACCTACAATGAGCAGTTCTTC. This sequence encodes CASSDFLGQTYNEQFF.

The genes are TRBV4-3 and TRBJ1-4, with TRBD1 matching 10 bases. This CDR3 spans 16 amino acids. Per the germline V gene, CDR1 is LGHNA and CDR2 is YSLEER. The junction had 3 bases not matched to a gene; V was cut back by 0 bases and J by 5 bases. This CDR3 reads CASSQEGQGGNEKLFF. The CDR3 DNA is TGCGCCAGCAGCCAAGAAGGACAGGGGGGGAATGAAAAACTGTTTTTT.

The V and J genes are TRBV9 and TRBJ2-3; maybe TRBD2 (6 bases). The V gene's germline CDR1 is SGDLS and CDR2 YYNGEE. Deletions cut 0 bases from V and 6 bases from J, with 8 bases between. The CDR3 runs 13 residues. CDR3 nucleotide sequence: TGTGCCAGCAGCGTAGAGGGACTCGATACGCAGTATTTT. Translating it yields CASSVEGLDTQYF.

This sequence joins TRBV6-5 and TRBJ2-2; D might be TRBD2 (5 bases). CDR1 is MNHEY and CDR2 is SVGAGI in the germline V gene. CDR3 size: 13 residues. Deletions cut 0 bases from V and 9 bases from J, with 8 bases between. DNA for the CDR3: TGTGCCAGCAGTTACTCGTCTAGCCGGGAGCTGTTTTTT. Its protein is CASSYSSSRELFF.

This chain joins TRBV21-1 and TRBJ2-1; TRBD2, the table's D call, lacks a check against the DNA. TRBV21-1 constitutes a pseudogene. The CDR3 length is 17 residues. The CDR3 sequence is CASGLAGADGFYNEQFF. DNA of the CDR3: TGTGCCAGCGGACTAGCGGGGGCCGACGGATTCTACAATGAGCAGTTCTTC.

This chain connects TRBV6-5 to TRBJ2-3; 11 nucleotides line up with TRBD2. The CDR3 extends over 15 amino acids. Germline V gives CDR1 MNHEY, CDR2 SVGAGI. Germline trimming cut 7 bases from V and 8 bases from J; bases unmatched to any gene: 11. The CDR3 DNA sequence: TGTGCCAGCACCCTCGTAGCGGGGGGGGCAGCTACGCAGTATTTT. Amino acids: CASTLVAGGAATQYF.

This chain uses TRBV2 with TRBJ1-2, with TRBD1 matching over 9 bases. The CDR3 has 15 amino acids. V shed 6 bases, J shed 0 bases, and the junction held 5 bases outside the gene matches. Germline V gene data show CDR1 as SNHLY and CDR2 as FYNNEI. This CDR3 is CASSGTGGANYGYTF. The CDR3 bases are TGTGCCAGCAGCGGCACAGGGGGCGCTAACTATGGCTACACCTTC.

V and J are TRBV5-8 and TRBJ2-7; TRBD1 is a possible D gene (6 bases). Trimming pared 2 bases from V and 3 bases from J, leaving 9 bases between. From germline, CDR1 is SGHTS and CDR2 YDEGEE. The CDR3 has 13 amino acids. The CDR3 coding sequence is TGTGCCAGCAGCTTAACAGGGTTCTACGAGCAGTACTTC. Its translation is CASSLTGFYEQYF.

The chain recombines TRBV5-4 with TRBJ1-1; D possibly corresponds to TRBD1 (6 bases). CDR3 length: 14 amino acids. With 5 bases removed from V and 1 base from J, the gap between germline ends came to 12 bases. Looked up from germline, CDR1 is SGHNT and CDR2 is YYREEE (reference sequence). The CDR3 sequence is CASRPPGQNTEAFF. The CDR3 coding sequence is TGTGCCAGCAGACCCCCGGGACAGAACACTGAAGCTTTCTTT.

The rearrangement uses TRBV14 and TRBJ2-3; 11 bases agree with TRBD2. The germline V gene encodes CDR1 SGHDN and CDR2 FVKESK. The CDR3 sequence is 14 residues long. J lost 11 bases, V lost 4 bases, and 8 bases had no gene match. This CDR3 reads CASSPTLAGGLQYF. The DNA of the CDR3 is TGTGCCAGCAGCCCGACTCTAGCGGGGGGATTGCAGTATTTT. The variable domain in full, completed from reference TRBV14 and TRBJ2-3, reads EAGVTQFPSHSVIEKGQTVTLRCDPISGHDNLYWYRRVMGKEIKFLLHFVKESKQDESGMPNNRFLAERTGGTYSTLKVQPAELEDSGVYFCASSPTLAGGLQYFGPGTRLTVL.

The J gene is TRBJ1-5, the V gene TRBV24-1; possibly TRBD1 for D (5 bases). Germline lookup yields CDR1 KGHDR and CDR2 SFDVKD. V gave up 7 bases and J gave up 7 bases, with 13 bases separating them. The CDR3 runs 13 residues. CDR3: CATSLSGGQPQHF. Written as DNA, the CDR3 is TGTGCCACCAGCCTTTCGGGGGGGCAGCCCCAGCATTTT.

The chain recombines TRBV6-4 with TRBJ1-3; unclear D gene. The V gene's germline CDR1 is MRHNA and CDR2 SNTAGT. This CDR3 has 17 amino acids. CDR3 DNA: TGTGCGTTATGGGGAGGCCAAATACTAGGGACTGGAAACACCATATATTTT. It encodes CALWGGQILGTGNTIYF.

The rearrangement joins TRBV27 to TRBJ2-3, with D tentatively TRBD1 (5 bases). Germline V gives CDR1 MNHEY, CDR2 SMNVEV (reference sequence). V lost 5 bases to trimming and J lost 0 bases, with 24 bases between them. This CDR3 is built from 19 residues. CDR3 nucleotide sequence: TGTGCCAGCAGTCTCCTTAATCTACGTGGGGCTTCTAGCACAGATACGCAGTATTTT. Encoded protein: CASSLLNLRGASSTDTQYF.

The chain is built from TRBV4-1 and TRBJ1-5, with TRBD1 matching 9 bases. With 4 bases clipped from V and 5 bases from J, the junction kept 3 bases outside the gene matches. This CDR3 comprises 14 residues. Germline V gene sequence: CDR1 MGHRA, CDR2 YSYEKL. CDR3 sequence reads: CASSLRQGDQPQHF. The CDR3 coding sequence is TGCGCCAGCAGCCTCAGACAGGGGGATCAGCCCCAGCATTTT.

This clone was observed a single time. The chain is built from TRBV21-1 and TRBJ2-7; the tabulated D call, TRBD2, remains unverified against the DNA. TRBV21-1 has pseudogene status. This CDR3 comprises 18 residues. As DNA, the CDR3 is TGTGCCAGCAGCAAAGCGCTGAAGTCAGGTGGAGGTCCTGGCGAGCAGTACTTC. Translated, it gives CASSKALKSGGGPGEQYF.